This T cell receptor (beta chain) was obtained from a study of T cell changes during pregnancy in multiple sclerosis. Data came from immunoSEQ multiplex PCR; TCRdb stores just in-frame clones and leaves some out. The sample lists over 50,000 clones; around nine tenths were seen once. V was shortened by 3 bases and J by 5 bases, with 11 bases between the two germline ends. This CDR3 has 15 residues. The germline CDR1 and CDR2 sequences are KGHSH and LQKENI. The clonotype comes from a human donor whose cells served as feeder cells for cultures in a pregnancy study. Sample: peripheral blood from another person, used as feeder cells. The gene calls are TRBV18 and TRBJ1-6; D gene uncertain. As DNA, the CDR3 is TGTGCCAGCTCACCTCTCGGACGGAATAATTCACCCCTCCACTTT. Translated, it gives CASSPLGRNNSPLHF.